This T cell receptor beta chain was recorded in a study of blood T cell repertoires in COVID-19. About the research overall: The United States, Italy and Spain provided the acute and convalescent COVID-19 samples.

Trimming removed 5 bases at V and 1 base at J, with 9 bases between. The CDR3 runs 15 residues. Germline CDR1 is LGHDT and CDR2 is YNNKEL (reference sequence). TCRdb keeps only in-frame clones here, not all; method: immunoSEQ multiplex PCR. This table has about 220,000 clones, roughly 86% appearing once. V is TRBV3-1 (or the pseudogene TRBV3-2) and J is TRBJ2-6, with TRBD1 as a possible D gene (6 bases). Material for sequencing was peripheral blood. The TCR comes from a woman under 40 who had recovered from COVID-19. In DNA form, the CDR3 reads TGTGCCAGCAGCTCGACAGGTTCTGGGGCCAACGTCCTGACTTTC. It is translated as CASSSTGSGANVLTF.